This T cell receptor beta chain is drawn from a study of blood T cell repertoires in COVID-19. About the research overall: COVID-19 samples from acute and convalescent phases originated in the United States, Italy and Spain. PBMCs, B-cell-depleted T cells, or T cells were the source of the cDNA or gDNA that made up the material.

As handled by the study authors: Researchers report that nucleated cell counts were estimated from reference gene primer amplification. Data came from immunoSEQ multiplex PCR; TCRdb stores just in-frame clones and leaves some out. Clone size and the V and J calls come from that table; the DNA yielded D and trimming. The sample consists of around 50,000 clones, 88% of them appearing once. Material: peripheral blood. The sequence was obtained from a man aged 50-60 years with active COVID-19.

This CDR3 is CASSFTSGGAVTQYF. The CDR3 coding sequence is TGTGCCAGCAGCTTTACTAGCGGGGGGGCAGTTACGCAGTATTTT. The rearrangement links TRBV7-3 to TRBJ2-3, with 13 bases that match TRBD2. This CDR3 has 15 residues. After removal of 3 bases from V and 8 bases from J, the junction contained 5 bases not matched to a gene. CDR1 is SGHTA and CDR2 is FQGTGA in the germline V gene.